The 11 T cell receptor beta chains below all came from one sample that was sequenced in a study of cytomegalovirus exposure and HLA in healthy donors. The study ran its PCR with 60 Vbeta and 13 Jbeta primers. Sequencing was performed with immunoSEQ multiplex PCR; in TCRdb, only in-frame clones are kept and a portion is missing. The sample holds over 70,000 clones; less than 80% are singletons and the top ten take 2.1%. Material: PBMCs. These receptors originate from a man aged 25-45 years in good health and CMV-seronegative.

CDR3 nucleotides: TGTGCCAGCAGTGCATCGGCGGATTATCAGCCCCAGCATTTT. Translated: CASSASADYQPQHF. V is TRBV6-5 and J is TRBJ1-5; no firm D call. Germline CDR1 reads MNHEY; CDR2 reads SVGAGI. This CDR3 is 14 amino acids long. The V end was cut by 5 bases, the J end by 5 bases, with 13 bases between.

The rearrangement uses TRBV5-6 and TRBJ2-7, with D tentatively TRBD2 (6 bases). The CDR3 is made up of 14 amino acids. Trimming shortened V by 2 bases and J by 2 bases, and 11 bases separated the two germline ends. Germline values: CDR1 SGHDT, CDR2 YYEEEE. The CDR3 protein is CASSLTGGPYEQYF. Here the CDR3 DNA reads TGTGCCAGCAGCTTAACCGGGGGTCCCTACGAGCAGTACTTC.

The V gene is TRBV4-1, the J gene TRBJ2-1, with TRBD2 as a possible D gene (5 bases). The germline V gene has CDR1 MGHRA and CDR2 YSYEKL. The CDR3 consists of 13 residues. V lost 3 bases, J lost 9 bases, and 12 bases lay in between. CDR3 bases: TGCGCCAGCAGCCACCGCAGCGGCTTTGAGCAGTTCTTC. Amino acid sequence: CASSHRSGFEQFF.

This clone appeared a few times. The chain has TRBV7-8 and TRBJ1-1; D remains unclear. The CDR3 sequence is 15 residues long. V lost 5 bases to trimming and J lost 1 base, with 14 bases between them. Per germline, CDR1 SGHVS and CDR2 FQNEAQ. CDR3 coding DNA: TGTGCCAGCAGCGTGGGTCCGGGTGGGAACACTGAAGCTTTCTTT. Its protein is CASSVGPGGNTEAFF.

This clone appeared a single time. V usage is TRBV9 and J usage is TRBJ2-7; D unresolved. The germline CDR1 and CDR2 sequences are SGDLS and YYNGEE. V was pared by 3 bases and J by 4 bases, with 8 bases between. This CDR3 contains 12 residues. This CDR3 reads CASSAPSYEQYF. DNA for the CDR3: TGTGCCAGCAGCGCACCGAGTTACGAGCAGTACTTC.

This chain uses TRBV7-2 with TRBJ1-4, with 7 nucleotides matching TRBD1. CDR3 length: 16 amino acids. Germline lookup yields CDR1 SGHTA and CDR2 FQGNSA. V lost 5 bases, J lost 4 bases, and 10 bases stayed unmatched. The CDR3 is CASSPGQAPGNEKLFF. In nucleotides, the CDR3 is TGTGCCAGCAGCCCTGGACAGGCCCCTGGTAATGAAAAACTGTTTTTT.

This chain uses TRBV6-7 with TRBJ2-6; D may be TRBD1 (6 bases). TRBV6-7 is an ORF, with its function uncertain. The ends were cut back, 6 bases at V and 4 bases at J, with 16 bases in the middle. CDR3 length equals 16 residues. Here the CDR3 DNA reads TGTGCCAGCAGCCCGACTCGGACAGCCGGGGCCAACGTCCTGACTTTC. The encoded protein is CASSPTRTAGANVLTF.

The V and J genes are TRBV28 and TRBJ1-4; a weak D match, TRBD1 (6 bases). The ends were cut back, 5 bases at V and 5 bases at J, with 15 bases in the middle. In germline, CDR1 is MDHEN, CDR2 SYDVKM. This CDR3 is 15 amino acids long. The CDR3 spells CASSRSQGPNEKLFF. In DNA form, the CDR3 reads TGTGCCAGCAGTCGCTCACAGGGTCCCAATGAAAAACTGTTTTTT. Full variable domain (missing parts from reference TRBV28 and TRBJ1-4): DVKVTQSSRYLVKRTGEKVFLECVQDMDHENMFWYRQDPGLGLRLIYFSYDVKMKEKGDIPEGYSVSREKKERFSLILESASTNQTSMYLCASSRSQGPNEKLFFGSGTQLSVL.

This clone was seen a few times. The chain is built from TRBV7-9 and TRBJ2-6; D possibly corresponds to TRBD1 (6 bases). V was cut by 4 bases and J by 3 bases, with 16 bases left in between. CDR1 is SEHNR and CDR2 is FQNEAQ in the germline V gene (reference sequence). The CDR3 totals 17 residues. CDR3 coding DNA: TGTGCCAGCAGCTCCGGGGTACTAGGGGGTGGGGCCAACGTCCTGACTTTC. Translation: CASSSGVLGGGANVLTF.

The chain combines TRBV7-5 with TRBJ1-1; TRBD1 was called by the table and not checked on the DNA. TRBV7-5 is noted as a pseudogene. The CDR3 covers 16 residues. This CDR3 is CVRSSPQGAWDTEAFF. CDR3 sequence (DNA): TGTGTCAGAAGCTCCCCTCAGGGGGCATGGGACACTGAAGCTTTCTTT.

This clone is a singleton in its sample. The V and J genes are TRBV6-5 and TRBJ1-3; no reliable D call. The CDR3 runs to 14 residues. The germline V gene encodes CDR1 MNHEY and CDR2 SVGAGI. The V end was cut by 7 bases, the J end by 2 bases, with 12 bases between. CDR3 in DNA: TGTGCCAGCAAAGAAGAGGCCCCTGGAAACACCATATATTTT. It yields the protein CASKEEAPGNTIYF.